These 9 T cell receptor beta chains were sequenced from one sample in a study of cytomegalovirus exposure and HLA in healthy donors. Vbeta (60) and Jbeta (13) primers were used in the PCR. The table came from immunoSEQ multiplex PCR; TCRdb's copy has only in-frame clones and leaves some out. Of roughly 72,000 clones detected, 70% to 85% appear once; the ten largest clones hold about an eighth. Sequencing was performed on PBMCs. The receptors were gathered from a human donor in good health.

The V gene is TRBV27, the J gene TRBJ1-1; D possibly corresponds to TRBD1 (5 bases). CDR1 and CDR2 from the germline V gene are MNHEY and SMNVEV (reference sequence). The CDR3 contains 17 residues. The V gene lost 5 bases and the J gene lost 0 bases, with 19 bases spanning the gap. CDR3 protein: CASSRIPRGLMNTEAFF. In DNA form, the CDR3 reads TGTGCCAGCAGTAGAATTCCACGGGGACTTATGAACACTGAAGCTTTCTTT.

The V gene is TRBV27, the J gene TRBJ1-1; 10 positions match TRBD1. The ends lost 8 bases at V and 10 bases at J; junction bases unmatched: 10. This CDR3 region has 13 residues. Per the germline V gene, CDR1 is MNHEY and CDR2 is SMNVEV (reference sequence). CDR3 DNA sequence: TGTGCCAGCGCTCCTGGACAGGGGGGGAGAGCTTTCTTT. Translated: CASAPGQGGRAFF.

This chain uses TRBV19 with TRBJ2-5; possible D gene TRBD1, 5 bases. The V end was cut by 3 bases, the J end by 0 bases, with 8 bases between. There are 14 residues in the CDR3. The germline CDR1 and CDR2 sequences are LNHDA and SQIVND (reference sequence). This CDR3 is CASSMGRDQETQYF. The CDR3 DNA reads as TGTGCCAGTAGTATGGGCAGGGACCAAGAGACCCAGTACTTC.

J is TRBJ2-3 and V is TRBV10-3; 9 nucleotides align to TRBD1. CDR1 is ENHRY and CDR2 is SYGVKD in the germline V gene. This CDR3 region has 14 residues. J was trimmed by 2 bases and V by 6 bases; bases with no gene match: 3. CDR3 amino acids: CAISLQGATDTQYF. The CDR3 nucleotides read TGTGCCATCAGCCTACAGGGGGCCACAGATACGCAGTATTTT.

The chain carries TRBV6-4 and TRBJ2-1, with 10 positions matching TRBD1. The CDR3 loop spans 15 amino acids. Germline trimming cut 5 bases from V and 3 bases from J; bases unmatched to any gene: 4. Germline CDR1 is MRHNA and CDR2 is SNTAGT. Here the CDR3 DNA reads TGTGCCAGCAGTATCCGGGACAGGGGCTACAATGAGCAGTTCTTC. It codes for CASSIRDRGYNEQFF.

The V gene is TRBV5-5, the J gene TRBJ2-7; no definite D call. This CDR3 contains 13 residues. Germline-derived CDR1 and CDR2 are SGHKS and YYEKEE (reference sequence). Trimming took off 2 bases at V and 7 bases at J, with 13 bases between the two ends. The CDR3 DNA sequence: TGTGCCAGCAGCTTTCGACTTCCCTGGGAGCAGTACTTC. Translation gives CASSFRLPWEQYF.

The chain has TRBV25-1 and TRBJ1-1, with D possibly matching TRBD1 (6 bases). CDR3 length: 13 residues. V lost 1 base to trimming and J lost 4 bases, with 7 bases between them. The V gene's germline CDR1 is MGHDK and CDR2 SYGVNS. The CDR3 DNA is TGTGCCAGCAGTGAATCAGGGGTCACTGAAGCTTTCTTT. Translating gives CASSESGVTEAFF.

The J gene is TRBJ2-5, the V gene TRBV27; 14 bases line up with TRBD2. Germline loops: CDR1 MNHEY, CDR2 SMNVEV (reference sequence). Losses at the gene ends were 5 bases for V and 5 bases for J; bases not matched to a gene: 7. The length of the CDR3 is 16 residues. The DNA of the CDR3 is TGTGCCAGCAGTGCCCGACTAGCGGGAGGGATGGAGACCCAGTACTTC. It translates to CASSARLAGGMETQYF.

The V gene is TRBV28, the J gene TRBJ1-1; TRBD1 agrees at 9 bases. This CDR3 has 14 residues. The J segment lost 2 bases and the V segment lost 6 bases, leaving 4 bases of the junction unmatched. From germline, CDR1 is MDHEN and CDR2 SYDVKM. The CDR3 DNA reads TGTGCCAGCAGCCAGACAGGGGGAAACACTGAAGCTTTCTTT. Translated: CASSQTGGNTEAFF.